This T cell receptor beta chain was recorded in a study of cytomegalovirus exposure and HLA in healthy donors. Study-wide findings and caveats: Cytomegalovirus-associated TCR beta chains were listed, numbering more than 150. Accurate prediction of HLA-A and HLA-B alleles (for most subjects) was reportedly achieved from TCR beta sequences. A later analysis reported that several of the most significant clusters appeared to be linked to common viral pathogens, among them Epstein-Barr virus. Productive rates of about 87% or about 30% were seen for most TCR beta V segments in an earlier analysis.

On this clone: Its target is not known.

Researchers ran the PCR with 60 Vbeta and 13 Jbeta primers. Some clones are missing from TCRdb's copy, which holds only in-frame ones; the method was immunoSEQ multiplex PCR. The data show 150,000 or so clones, 80% seen once. This CDR3 spans 13 amino acids. The germline gives CDR1 SQVTM, CDR2 ANQGSEA. The ends lost 3 bases at V and 7 bases at J; junction bases unmatched: 9. The clonotype originates from a man aged 45-65 years in good health and CMV-seronegative. The V call is TRBV29-1, the J call TRBJ2-7; TRBD2 matches 7 bases. Sequenced: PBMCs. CDR3 sequence reads: CSVEVVWEGEQYF. The CDR3 DNA sequence: TGCAGCGTTGAGGTGGTGTGGGAGGGGGAGCAGTACTTC.